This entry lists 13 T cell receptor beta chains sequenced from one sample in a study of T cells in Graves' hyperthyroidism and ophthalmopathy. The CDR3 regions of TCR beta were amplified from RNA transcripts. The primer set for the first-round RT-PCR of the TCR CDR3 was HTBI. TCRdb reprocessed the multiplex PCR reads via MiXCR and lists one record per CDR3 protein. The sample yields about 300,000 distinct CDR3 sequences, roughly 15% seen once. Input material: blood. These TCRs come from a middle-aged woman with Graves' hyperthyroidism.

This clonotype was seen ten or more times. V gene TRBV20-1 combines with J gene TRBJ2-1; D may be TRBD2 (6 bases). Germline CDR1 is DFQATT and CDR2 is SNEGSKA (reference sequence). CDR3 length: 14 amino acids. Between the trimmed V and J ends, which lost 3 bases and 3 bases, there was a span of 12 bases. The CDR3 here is CSASGRLLYNEQFF. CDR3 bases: TGCAGTGCTAGCGGGAGATTGCTCTACAATGAGCAGTTCTTC.

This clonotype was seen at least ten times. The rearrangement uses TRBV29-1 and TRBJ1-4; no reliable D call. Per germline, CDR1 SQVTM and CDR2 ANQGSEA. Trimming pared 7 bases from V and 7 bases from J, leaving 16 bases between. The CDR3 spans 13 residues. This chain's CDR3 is CSAQASFGEKLFF. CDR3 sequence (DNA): TGCAGCGCCCAAGCGTCTTTCGGTGAAAAACTGTTTTTT.

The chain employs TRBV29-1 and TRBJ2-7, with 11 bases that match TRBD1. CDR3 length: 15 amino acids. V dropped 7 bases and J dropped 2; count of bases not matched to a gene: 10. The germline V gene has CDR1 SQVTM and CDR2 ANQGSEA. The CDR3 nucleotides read TGCAGCGCAATCAGGTCGGGACAGGGGGCCTACGAGCAGTACTTC. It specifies CSAIRSGQGAYEQYF.

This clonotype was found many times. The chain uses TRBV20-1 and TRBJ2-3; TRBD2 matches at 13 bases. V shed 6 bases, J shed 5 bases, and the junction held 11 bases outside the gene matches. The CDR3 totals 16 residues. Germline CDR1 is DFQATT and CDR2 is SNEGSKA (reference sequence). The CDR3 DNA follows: TGCAGTGCAGACTCCAGGACTAGCGGGAGAGGAGATACGCAGTATTTT. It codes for CSADSRTSGRGDTQYF.

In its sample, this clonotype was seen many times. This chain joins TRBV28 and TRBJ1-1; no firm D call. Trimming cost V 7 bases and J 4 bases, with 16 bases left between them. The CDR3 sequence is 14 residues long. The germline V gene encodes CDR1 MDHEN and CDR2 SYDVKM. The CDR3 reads CASTLWRTGTEAFF. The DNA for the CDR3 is TGTGCCAGCACATTGTGGCGGACGGGCACTGAAGCTTTCTTT.

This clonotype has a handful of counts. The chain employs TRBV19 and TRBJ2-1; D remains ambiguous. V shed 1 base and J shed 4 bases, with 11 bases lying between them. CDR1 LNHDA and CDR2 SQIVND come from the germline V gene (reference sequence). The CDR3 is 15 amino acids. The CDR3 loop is CASSIVATSYNEQFF. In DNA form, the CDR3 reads TGTGCCAGTAGTATAGTCGCTACCTCATACAATGAGCAGTTCTTC. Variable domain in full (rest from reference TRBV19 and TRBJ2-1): DGGITQSPKYLFRKEGQNVTLSCEQNLNHDAMYWYRQDPGQGLRLIYYSQIVNDFQKGDIAEGYSVSREKKESFPLTVTSAQKNPTAFYLCASSIVATSYNEQFFGPGTRLTVL.

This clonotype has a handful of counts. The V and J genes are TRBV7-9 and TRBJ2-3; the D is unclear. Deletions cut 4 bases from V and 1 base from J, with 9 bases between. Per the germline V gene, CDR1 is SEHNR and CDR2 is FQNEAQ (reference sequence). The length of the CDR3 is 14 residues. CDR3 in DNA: TGTGCCAGCAGCTCGCCCAGCCGCACAGATACGCAGTATTTT. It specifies CASSSPSRTDTQYF.

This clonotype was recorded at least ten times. The CDR3 here is CASNPGGGRNQPQHF. The CDR3 nucleotides read TGTGCCAGCAACCCCGGGGGGGGTCGCAATCAGCCCCAGCATTTT. The chain combines TRBV12-3 or TRBV12-4 with TRBJ1-5; D possibly corresponds to TRBD1 (5 bases). V lost 7 bases, J lost 2 bases, and 15 bases lay in between. This CDR3 is 15 amino acids long.

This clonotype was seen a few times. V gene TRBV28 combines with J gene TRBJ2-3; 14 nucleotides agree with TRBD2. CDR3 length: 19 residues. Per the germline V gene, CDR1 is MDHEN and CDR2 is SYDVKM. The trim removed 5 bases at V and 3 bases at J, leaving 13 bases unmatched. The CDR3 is CASSTRGGTSGRRTDTQYF. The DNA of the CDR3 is TGTGCCAGCAGTACTAGAGGAGGGACTAGCGGGAGAAGGACAGATACGCAGTATTTT.

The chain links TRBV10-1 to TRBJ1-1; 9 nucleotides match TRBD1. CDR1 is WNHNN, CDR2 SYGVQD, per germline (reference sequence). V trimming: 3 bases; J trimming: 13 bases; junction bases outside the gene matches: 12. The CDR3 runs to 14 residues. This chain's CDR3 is CASSERLQGAMVFF. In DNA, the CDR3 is TGCGCCAGCAGTGAAAGATTACAGGGGGCGATGGTTTTCTTT.

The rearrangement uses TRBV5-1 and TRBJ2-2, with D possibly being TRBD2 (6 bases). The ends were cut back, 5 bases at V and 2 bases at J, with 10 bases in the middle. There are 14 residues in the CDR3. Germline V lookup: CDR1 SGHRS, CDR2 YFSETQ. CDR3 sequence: CASSWDSNTGELFF. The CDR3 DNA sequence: TGCGCCAGCAGTTGGGACTCTAACACCGGGGAGCTGTTTTTT.

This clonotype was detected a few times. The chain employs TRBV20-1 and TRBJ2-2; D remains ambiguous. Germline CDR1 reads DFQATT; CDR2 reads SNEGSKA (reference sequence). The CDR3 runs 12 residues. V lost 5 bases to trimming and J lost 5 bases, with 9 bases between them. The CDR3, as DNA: TGCAGTGCTCTCAGTGGTACCGGGGAGCTGTTTTTT. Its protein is CSALSGTGELFF.

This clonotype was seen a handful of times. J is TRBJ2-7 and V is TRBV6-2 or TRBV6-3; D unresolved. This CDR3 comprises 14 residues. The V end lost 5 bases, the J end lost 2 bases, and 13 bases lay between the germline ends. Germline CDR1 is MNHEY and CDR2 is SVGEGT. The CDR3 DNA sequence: TGTGCCAGCAGTCAACGACTCGGACCCTACGAGCAGTACTTC. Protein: CASSQRLGPYEQYF.